This is a list of T cell receptor beta chains from one sample in a study of T cell repertoires in ileal Crohn's disease. TCRdb's copy holds only in-frame clones and misses some; the assay was immunoSEQ multiplex PCR. Of 15,000 to 20,000 clones listed, under 95% are singletons. The sample taken for sequencing was ileal tissue. The receptor set was obtained from an adult with Crohn's disease. Both conserved end residues are part of each CDR3. D genes are given only for firm matches.

>TRBV19|TRBD1
CATGQASGNTIYF
>TRBV19|TRBD1
CASSLRQGTYEQYF
>TRBV27|-
CASSFFGGYEQYF
>TRBV4-1|-
CASSQEGRSSTDTQYF
>TRBV27|TRBD1
CASSRTGRTDTQYF
>TRBV6-5|TRBD1
CASSYGGQGHYEQYF
>TRBV7-8|TRBD1
CASSFYPPGTVTYEQYF
>TRBV6-1|-
CASSPHGGGQPQHF
>TRBV5-3|TRBD1
CARSLAGQEPSYEQYF
>TRBV27|TRBD1
CASSLKGQGYGYNSPLHF
>TRBV4-3|-
CASSQRFAGPGGDTQYF
>TRBV29-1|TRBD2
CSVGLGLAVGETQYF
>TRBV9|-
CASSVDLNSGNTIYF
>TRBV27|TRBD1
CASSSRSWVYHRGDTEAFF
>TRBV6-5|TRBD2
CASRASGGEQYF
>TRBV2|-
CASSEALPGVTTEAFF
>TRBV6-1|-
CASSGARALHF
>TRBV11-3|TRBD1
CASSSGQGTDTQYF
>TRBV5-4|-
CASSFTGKEQFF
>TRBV29-1|-
CSAGLGAQETQYF
>TRBV14|TRBD1
CASSQGGMGQILNTEAFF
>TRBV7-3|TRBD1
CASSSGTGATQYF
>TRBV19|TRBD2
CASSIPGLAYNEQFF
>TRBV11-2|TRBD2
CASSPLFGGAQETQYF
>TRBV4-3|TRBD2
CASSQDLETSGPYEQYF
>TRBV30|-
CAWSGPGRGTEAFF
>TRBV19|-
CASSRGTDWGNQPQHF
>TRBV7-3|TRBD2
CASSSGTSSETQYF
>TRBV29-1|-
CSVDRIPTENTEAFF
>TRBV29-1|TRBD2
CSVELADYEQYF
>TRBV5-1|TRBD1
CASSFGQGAIEQFF
>TRBV5-5|-
CASTFGGYYNEQFF
>TRBV27|TRBD2
CASAGRASGWETQYF
>TRBV7-9|TRBD1
CASSFGTGSPNEKLFF
>TRBV6-4|-
CASSDSDRSYGYTF
>TRBV30|TRBD1
CAWSTGTANEKLFF
>TRBV5-1|TRBD2
CASRDSGAITDTQYF
>TRBV4-3|TRBD2
CASSQDSGGAYNEQFF
>TRBV4-1|-
CASSQEGHRTYEQYF
>TRBV30|TRBD1
CAWSSTGGPMNTEAFF
>TRBV10-3|-
CAISLDSSSGNTIYF
>TRBV5-8|-
CASSRPQAGTQSNQPQHF
>TRBV29-1|-
CSAKTVTTNEKLFF
>TRBV12-5|-
CASGLVPEQYEQYF
>TRBV15|-
CATSLLRGGTGGRGYQPQHF
>TRBV19|TRBD2
CASTGLAGFYEQYF
>TRBV5-1|-
CASRGGSSGNTIYF
>TRBV6-5|TRBD1
CASRLQGASNQPQHF
>TRBV30|TRBD1
CAWRPRTGWSTEAFF
>TRBV19|-
CASRPLRDGGFEGYTF
>TRBV18|TRBD1
CASSPTAGGRGGYTF
>TRBV18|TRBD1
CASSPSGAGGRSPLHF
>TRBV6-5|-
CATSWGGRAGELFF
>TRBV7-2|-
CASSLIGQAEAFF
>TRBV6-6|-
CASSYATGFNEQFF
>TRBV6-1|TRBD1
CASSGQGSDIQYF
>TRBV7-9|TRBD1
CASSLARTGGGYEQYF
>TRBV30|-
CAWGEVALNYGYTF
>TRBV2|-
CASSLQGSTEAFF
>TRBV5-6|-
CASSFDGEGYEQYF